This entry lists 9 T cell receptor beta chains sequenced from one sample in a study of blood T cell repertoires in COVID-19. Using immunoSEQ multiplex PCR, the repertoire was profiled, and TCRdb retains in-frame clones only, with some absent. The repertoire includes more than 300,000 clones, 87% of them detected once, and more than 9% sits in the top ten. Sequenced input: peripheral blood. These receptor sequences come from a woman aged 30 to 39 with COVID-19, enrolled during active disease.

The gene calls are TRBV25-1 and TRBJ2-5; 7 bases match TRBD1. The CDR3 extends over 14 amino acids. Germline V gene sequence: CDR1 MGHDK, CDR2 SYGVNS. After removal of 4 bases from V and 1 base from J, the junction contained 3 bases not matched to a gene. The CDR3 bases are TGTGCCAGCAGTGTCCGGGACAGCCAAGAGACCCAGTACTTC. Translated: CASSVRDSQETQYF.

The CDR3 nucleotides read TGCAGTGCGAGCGGCTACACCTTC. It yields the protein CSASGYTF. The chain carries TRBV20-1 and TRBJ1-2; D unclear. From germline, CDR1 is DFQATT and CDR2 SNEGSKA (reference sequence). The CDR3 is 8 residues long. The V end lost 6 bases, the J end lost 8 bases, and 4 bases lay between the germline ends.

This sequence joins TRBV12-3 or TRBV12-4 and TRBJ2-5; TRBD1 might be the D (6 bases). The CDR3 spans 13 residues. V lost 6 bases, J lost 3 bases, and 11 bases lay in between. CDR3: CASSRGPKETQYF. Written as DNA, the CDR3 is TGTGCCAGCAGCAGGGGACCGAAAGAGACCCAGTACTTC.

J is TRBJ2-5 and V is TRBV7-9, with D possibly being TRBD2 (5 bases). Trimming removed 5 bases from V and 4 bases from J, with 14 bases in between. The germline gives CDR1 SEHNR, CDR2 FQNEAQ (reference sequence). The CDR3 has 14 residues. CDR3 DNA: TGTGCCAGCAGCCCCATGGACCGGGGAGAGACCCAGTACTTC. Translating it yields CASSPMDRGETQYF.

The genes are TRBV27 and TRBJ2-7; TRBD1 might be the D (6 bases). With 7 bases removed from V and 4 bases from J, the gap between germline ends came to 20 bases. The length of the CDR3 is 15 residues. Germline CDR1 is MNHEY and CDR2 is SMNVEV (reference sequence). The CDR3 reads CASTPHPLDSYEQYF. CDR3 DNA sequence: TGTGCCAGCACCCCGCACCCTCTGGACAGTTACGAGCAGTACTTC.

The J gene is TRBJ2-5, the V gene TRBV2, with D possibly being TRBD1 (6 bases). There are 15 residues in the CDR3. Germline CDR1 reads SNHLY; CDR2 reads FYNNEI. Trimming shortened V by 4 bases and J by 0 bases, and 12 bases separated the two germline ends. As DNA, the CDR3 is TGTGCCAGCAGTGGAACAGGGATTCACCAAGAGACCCAGTACTTC. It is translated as CASSGTGIHQETQYF.

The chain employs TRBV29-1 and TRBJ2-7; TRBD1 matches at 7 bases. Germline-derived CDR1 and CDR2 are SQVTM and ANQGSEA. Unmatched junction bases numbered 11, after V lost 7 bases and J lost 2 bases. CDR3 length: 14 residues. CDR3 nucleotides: TGCAGCGCCTTCACAGGGGTGGAGACCTACGAGCAGTACTTC. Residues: CSAFTGVETYEQYF.

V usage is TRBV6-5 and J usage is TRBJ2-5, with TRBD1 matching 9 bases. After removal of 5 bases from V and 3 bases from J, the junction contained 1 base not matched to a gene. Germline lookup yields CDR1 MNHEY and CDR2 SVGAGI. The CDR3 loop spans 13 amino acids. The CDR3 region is CASSRDREETQYF. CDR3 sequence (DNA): TGTGCCAGCAGTCGGGACAGGGAAGAGACCCAGTACTTC.

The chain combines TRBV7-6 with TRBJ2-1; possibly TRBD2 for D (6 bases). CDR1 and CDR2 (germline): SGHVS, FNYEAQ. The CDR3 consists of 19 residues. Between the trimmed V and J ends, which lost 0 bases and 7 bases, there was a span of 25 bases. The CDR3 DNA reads TGTGCCAGCAGCTTAGCCCCGGGACTCCATACCCTTTCTCATAATGAGCAGTTCTTC. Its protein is CASSLAPGLHTLSHNEQFF.